The T cell receptor beta chain under discussion was sequenced for a study of T cells in Graves' hyperthyroidism and ophthalmopathy. For the study at large: Sampling of peripheral blood happened at initial diagnosis, prior to any treatment.

Germline V gene data show CDR1 as DFQATT and CDR2 as SNEGSKA (reference sequence). This CDR3 is built from 16 residues. The junction had 8 bases not matched to a gene; V was cut back by 0 bases and J by 7 bases. Amplification of TCR beta CDR3 regions used RNA as the template. TCR CDR3 regions were first amplified by RT-PCR with HTBI primers. One entry per CDR3 protein, called by TCRdb with MiXCR from the multiplex PCR reads. The profile shows approximately 400,000 distinct CDR3 sequences, 15% to 19% of them singletons. This clonotype occurred many times. This receptor was identified in a woman under 30 with Graves' hyperthyroidism. The rearrangement links TRBV20-1 to TRBJ2-5; TRBD2 agrees at 13 bases. Sequencing input: blood. CDR3 amino acids: CSARDLLLAGGATQYF. The DNA for the CDR3 is TGCAGTGCTAGAGATCTCTTACTAGCGGGGGGGGCGACCCAGTACTTC.